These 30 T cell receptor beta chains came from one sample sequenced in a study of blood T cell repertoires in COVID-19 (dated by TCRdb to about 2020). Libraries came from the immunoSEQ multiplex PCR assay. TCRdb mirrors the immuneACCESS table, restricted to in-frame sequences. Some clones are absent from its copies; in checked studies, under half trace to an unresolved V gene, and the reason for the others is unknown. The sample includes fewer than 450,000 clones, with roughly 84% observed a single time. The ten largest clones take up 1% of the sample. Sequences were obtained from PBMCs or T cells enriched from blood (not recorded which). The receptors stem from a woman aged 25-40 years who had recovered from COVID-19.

Written as DNA, the CDR3 is TGTGCCAGCAGCCTCTTGGGACAGGGGTCGCCCCAGCATTTT. Protein product: CASSLLGQGSPQHF. The rearrangement uses TRBV7-2 and TRBJ1-5; TRBD1 aligns across 10 bases. Germline lookup yields CDR1 SGHTA and CDR2 FQGNSA. CDR3 size: 14 residues. Unmatched junction bases numbered 7, after V lost 5 bases and J lost 9 bases.

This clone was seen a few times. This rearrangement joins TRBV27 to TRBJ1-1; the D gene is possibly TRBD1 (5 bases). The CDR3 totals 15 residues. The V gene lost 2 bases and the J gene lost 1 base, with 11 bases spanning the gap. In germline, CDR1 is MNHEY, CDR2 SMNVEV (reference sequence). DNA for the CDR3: TGTGCCAGCAGTTTAATTAGGGGCGCGAACACTGAAGCTTTCTTT. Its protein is CASSLIRGANTEAFF.

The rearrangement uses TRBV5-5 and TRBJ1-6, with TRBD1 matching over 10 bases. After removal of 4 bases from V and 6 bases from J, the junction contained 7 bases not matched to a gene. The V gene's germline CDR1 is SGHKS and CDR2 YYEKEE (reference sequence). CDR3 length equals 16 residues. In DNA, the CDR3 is TGTGCCAGCAGCGTTTCGGGGACAGGGGTTAATTCACCCCTCCACTTT. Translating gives CASSVSGTGVNSPLHF.

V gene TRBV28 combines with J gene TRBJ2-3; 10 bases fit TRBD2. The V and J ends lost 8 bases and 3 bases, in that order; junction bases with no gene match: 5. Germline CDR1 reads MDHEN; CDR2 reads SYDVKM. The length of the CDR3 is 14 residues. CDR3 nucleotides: TGTGCCAGCCCTAGCGGGGGTAGGACAGATACGCAGTATTTT. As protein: CASPSGGRTDTQYF.

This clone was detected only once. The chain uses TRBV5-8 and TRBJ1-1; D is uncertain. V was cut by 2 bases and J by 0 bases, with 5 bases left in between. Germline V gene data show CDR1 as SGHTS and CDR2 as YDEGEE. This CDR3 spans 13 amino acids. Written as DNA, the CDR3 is TGTGCCAGCAGCTTCTCCCTGAACACTGAAGCTTTCTTT. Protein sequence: CASSFSLNTEAFF.

CDR3 coding DNA: TGTGCCAGCAGTTACTCAGCCCCTGGGAACACTGAAGCTTTCTTT. Protein sequence: CASSYSAPGNTEAFF. This chain joins TRBV6-6 and TRBJ1-1; D unclear. Between the trimmed V and J ends, which lost 0 bases and 1 base, there was a span of 9 bases. Germline CDR1 reads MNHNY; CDR2 reads SVGAGI (reference sequence). The CDR3 runs to 15 residues.

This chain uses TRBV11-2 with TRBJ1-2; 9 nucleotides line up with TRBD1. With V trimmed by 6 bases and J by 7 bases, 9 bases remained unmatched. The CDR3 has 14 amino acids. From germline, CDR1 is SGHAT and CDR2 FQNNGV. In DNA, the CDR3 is TGTGCCAGCAGGTCTACAGGGGGCGCGCGTGGCTACACCTTC. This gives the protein CASRSTGGARGYTF.

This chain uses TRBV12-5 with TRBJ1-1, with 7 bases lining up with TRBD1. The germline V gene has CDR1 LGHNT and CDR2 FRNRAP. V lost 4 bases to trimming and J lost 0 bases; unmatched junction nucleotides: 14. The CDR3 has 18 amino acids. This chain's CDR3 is CASGSPPWDRKLNTEAFF. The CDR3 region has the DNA TGTGCTAGTGGTTCCCCCCCCTGGGACAGAAAATTGAACACTGAAGCTTTCTTT.

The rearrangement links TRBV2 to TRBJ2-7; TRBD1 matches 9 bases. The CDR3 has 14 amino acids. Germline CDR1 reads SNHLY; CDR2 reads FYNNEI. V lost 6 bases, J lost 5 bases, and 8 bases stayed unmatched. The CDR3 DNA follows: TGTGCCAGCAGGAAAGGACAGGGGTGGGACGAGCAGTACTTC. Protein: CASRKGQGWDEQYF.

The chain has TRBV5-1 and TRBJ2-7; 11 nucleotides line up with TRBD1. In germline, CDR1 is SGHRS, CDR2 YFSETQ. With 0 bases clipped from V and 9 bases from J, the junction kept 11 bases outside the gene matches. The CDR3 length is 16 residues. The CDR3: CASSLAGQGALKGQYF. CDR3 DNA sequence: TGCGCCAGCAGCTTGGCCGGACAGGGGGCATTGAAGGGGCAGTACTTC.

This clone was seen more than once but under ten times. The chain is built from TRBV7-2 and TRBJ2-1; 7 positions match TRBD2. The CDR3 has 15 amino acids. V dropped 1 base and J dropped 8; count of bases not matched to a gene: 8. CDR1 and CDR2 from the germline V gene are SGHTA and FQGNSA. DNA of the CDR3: TGTGCCAGCAGCTTAGTGGGGGGGAGCCCCGATGAGCAGTTCTTC. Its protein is CASSLVGGSPDEQFF. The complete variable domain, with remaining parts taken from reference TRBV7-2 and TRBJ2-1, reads GAGVSQSPSNKVTEKGKDVELRCDPISGHTALYWYRQSLGQGLEFLIYFQGNSAPDKSGLPSDRFSAERTGGSVSTLTIQRTQQEDSAVYLCASSLVGGSPDEQFFGPGTRLTVL.

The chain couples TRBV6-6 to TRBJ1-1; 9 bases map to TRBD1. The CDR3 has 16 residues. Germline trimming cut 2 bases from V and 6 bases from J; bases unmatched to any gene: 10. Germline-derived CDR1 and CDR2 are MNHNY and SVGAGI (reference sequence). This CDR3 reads CASSYPNPGQGPEAFF. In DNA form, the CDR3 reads TGTGCCAGCAGTTACCCGAACCCGGGACAGGGCCCTGAAGCTTTCTTT.

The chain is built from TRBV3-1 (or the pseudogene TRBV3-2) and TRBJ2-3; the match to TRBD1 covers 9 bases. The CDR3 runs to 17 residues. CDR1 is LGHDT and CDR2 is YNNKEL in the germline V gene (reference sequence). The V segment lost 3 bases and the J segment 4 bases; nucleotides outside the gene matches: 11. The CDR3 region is CASSHWGKGQGADTQYF. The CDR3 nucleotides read TGTGCCAGCAGCCATTGGGGGAAGGGACAGGGCGCAGATACGCAGTATTTT.

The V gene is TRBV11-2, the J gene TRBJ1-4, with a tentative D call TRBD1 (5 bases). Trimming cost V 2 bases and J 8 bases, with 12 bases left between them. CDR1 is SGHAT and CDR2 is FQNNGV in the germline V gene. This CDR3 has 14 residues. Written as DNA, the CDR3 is TGTGCCAGCAGCTTATGGCAGGGTTCGGAAAAACTGTTTTTT. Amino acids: CASSLWQGSEKLFF.

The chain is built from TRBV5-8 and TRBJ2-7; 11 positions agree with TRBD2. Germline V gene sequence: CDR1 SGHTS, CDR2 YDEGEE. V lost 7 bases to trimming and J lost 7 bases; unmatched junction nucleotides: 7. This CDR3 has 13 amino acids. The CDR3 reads CASRLTSGAEQYF. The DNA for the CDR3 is TGTGCCAGCCGCCTGACTAGCGGGGCTGAGCAGTACTTC.

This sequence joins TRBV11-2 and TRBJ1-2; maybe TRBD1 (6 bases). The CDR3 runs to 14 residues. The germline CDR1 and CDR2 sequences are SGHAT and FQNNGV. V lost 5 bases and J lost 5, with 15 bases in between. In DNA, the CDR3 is TGTGCCAGCAGCCATGGGGCAGGGGTATATGGCTACACCTTC. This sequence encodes CASSHGAGVYGYTF.

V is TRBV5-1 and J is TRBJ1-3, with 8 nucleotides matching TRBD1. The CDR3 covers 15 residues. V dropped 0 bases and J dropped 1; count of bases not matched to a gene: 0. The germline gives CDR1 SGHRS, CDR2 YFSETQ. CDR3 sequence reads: CASSLGTGSGNTIYF. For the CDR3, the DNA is TGCGCCAGCAGCTTGGGGACAGGGTCTGGAAACACCATATATTTT.

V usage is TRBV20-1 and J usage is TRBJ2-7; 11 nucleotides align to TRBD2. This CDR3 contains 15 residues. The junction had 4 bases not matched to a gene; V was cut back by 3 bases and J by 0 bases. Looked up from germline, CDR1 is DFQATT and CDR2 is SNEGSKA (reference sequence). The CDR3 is CSASSGGALSYEQYF. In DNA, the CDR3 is TGCAGTGCTAGTAGCGGGGGGGCTCTCTCCTACGAGCAGTACTTC.

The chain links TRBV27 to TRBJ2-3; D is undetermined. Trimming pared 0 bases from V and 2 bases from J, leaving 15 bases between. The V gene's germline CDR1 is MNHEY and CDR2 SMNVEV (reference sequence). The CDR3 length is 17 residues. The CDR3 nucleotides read TGTGCCAGCAGTTTATCGATTAGCACTACCTCCACAGATACGCAGTATTTT. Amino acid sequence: CASSLSISTTSTDTQYF.

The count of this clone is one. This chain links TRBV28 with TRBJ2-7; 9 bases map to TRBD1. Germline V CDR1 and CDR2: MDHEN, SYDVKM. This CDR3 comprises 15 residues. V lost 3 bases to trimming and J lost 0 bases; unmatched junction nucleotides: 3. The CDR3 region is CASSFGTGTSYEQYF. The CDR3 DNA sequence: TGTGCCAGCAGTTTCGGGACAGGGACCTCCTACGAGCAGTACTTC.

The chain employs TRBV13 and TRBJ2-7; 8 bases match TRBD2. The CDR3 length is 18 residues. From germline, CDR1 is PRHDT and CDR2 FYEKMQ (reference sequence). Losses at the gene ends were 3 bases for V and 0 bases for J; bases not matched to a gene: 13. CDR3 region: CASSFLTGGDGSSYEQYF. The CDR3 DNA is TGTGCCAGCAGCTTCCTGACGGGGGGGGACGGTAGCTCCTACGAGCAGTACTTC. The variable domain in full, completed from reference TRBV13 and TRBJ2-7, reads AAGVIQSPRHLIKEKRETATLKCYPIPRHDTVYWYQQGPGQDPQFLISFYEKMQSDKGSIPDRFSAQQFSDYHSELNMSSLELGDSALYFCASSFLTGGDGSSYEQYFGPGTRLTVT.

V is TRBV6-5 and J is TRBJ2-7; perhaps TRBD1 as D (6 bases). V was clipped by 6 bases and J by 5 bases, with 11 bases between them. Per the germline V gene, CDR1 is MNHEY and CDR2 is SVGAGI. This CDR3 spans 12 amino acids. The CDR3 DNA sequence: TGTGCCAGCAGGCTACAGGGTGACGAGCAGTACTTC. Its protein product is CASRLQGDEQYF.

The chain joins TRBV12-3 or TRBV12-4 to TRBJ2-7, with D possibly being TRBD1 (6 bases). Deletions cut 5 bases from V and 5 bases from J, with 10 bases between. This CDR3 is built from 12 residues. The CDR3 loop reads CASSERGNEQYF. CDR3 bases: TGTGCCAGCAGTGAGAGGGGGAACGAGCAGTACTTC.

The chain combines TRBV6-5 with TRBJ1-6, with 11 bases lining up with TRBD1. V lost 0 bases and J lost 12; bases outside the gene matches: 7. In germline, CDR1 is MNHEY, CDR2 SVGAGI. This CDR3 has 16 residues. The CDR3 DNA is TGTGCCAGCAGTTACTCTATCGGGACAGGGGGAGGACCCCTCCACTTT. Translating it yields CASSYSIGTGGGPLHF.

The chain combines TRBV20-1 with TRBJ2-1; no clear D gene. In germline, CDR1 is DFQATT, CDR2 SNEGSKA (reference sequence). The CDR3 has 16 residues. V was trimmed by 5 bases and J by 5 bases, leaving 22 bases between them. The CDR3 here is CSAGDGGGTLNNEQFF. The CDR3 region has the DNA TGCAGTGCTGGTGATGGTGGCGGTACCCTTAACAATGAGCAGTTCTTC.

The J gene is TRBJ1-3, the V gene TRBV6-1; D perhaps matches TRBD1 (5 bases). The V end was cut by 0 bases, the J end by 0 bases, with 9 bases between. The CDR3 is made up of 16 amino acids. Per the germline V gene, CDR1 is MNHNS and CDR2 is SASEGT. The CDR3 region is CASSEALTVSGNTIYF. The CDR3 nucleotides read TGTGCCAGCAGTGAAGCATTGACAGTCTCTGGAAACACCATATATTTT.

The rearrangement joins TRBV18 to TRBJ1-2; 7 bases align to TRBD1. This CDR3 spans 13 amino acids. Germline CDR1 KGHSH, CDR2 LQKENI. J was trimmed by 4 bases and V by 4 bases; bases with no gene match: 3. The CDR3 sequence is CASSRRTGYGYTF. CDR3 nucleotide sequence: TGTGCCAGCTCACGCCGGACAGGCTATGGCTACACCTTC.

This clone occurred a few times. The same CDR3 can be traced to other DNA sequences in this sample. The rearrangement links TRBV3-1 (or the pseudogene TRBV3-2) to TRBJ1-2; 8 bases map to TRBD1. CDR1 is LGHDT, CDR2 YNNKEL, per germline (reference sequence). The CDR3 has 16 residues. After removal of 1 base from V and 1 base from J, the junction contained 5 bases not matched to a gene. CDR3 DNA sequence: TGTGCCAGCAGCCAAGGGACAGGGCCTTTTAACTATGGCTACACCTTC. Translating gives CASSQGTGPFNYGYTF.

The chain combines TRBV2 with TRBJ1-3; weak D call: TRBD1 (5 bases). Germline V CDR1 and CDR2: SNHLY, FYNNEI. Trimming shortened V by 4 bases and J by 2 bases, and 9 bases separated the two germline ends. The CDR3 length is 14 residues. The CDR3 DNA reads TGTGCCAGCAGTGCCGGAGGGGCTGGAAACACCATATATTTT. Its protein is CASSAGGAGNTIYF.

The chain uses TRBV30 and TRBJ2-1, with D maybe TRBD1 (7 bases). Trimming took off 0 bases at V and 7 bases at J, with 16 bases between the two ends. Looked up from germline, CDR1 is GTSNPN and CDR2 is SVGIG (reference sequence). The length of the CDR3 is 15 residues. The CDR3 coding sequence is TGTGCCTGGAGTGTCCCCCAGGGGGGTAAAAATGAGCAGTTCTTC. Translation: CAWSVPQGGKNEQFF.